The 32 T cell receptor beta chains reported below all come from one sample, sequenced in a study of cytomegalovirus exposure and HLA in healthy donors. Researchers ran the PCR with 60 Vbeta and 13 Jbeta primers. Here immunoSEQ multiplex PCR was the method, and the copy in TCRdb shows in-frame clones only, minus some. The table shows about 150,000 clones, with under 80% occurring only once. The sequenced sample consisted of PBMCs. The receptor set was obtained from a man aged 30-40 years in good health and CMV-seronegative.

CDR3 DNA: TGTGCCAGCGCAAGGGGGTATAGCAATCAGCCCCAGCATTTT. It specifies CASARGYSNQPQHF. The genes are TRBV2 and TRBJ1-5; weak D call: TRBD1 (6 bases). Germline V gene lookup returns CDR1 SNHLY and CDR2 FYNNEI. V lost 8 bases and J 0 bases, leaving 11 bases between the germline ends. The CDR3 runs to 14 residues. Full variable domain (remainder filled in from reference TRBV2 and TRBJ1-5): EPEVTQTPSHQVTQMGQEVILRCVPISNHLYFYWYRQILGQKVEFLVSFYNNEISEKSEIFDDQFSVERPDGSNFTLKIRSTKLEDSAMYFCASARGYSNQPQHFGDGTRLSIL.

V is TRBV5-4 and J is TRBJ2-1; tentatively, D is TRBD1 (7 bases). In germline, CDR1 is SGHNT, CDR2 YYREEE (reference sequence). CDR3 length: 16 residues. Trimming removed 0 bases at V and 1 base at J, with 11 bases between. DNA of the CDR3: TGTGCCAGCAGCTTGGGGACAGGAGGGTCCTACAATGAGCAGTTCTTC. This gives the protein CASSLGTGGSYNEQFF. Supplemented by reference TRBV5-4 and TRBJ2-1, the full variable domain reads ETGVTQSPTHLIKTRGQQVTLRCSSQSGHNTVSWYQQALGQGPQFIFQYYREEENGRGNFPPRFSGLQFPNYSSELNVNALELDDSALYLCASSLGTGGSYNEQFFGPGTRLTVL.

This clone appeared once. The V call is TRBV6-6, the J call TRBJ2-1; 7 bases agree with TRBD1. CDR3 length: 15 residues. The J segment lost 5 bases and the V segment lost 1 base, leaving 5 bases of the junction unmatched. Germline loops: CDR1 MNHNY, CDR2 SVGAGI (reference sequence). This CDR3 is CASSYFQGDNNEQFF. DNA of the CDR3: TGTGCCAGCAGTTACTTTCAGGGGGATAACAATGAGCAGTTCTTC.

This chain joins TRBV7-9 and TRBJ1-5, with TRBD1 matching over 8 bases. Germline CDR1 reads SEHNR; CDR2 reads FQNEAQ (reference sequence). The CDR3 runs to 15 residues. The V segment lost 5 bases and the J segment 7 bases; nucleotides outside the gene matches: 10. The CDR3 is CASSTGTGFGQPQHF. The CDR3 DNA follows: TGTGCCAGCAGCACCGGGACAGGATTCGGCCAGCCCCAGCATTTT.

The chain couples TRBV2 to TRBJ2-7, with TRBD1 as a possible D gene (5 bases). CDR1 and CDR2 (germline): SNHLY, FYNNEI. The CDR3 totals 14 residues. The V end lost 5 bases, the J end lost 3 bases, and 14 bases lay between the germline ends. The CDR3 nucleotides read TGTGCCAGCAGTAAAGACAGCCCAAACTACGAGCAGTACTTC. This codes for CASSKDSPNYEQYF.

This CDR3 is CATSNRASGGTWGPQETQYF. DNA of the CDR3: TGTGCCACCAGCAACAGAGCTAGCGGGGGGACCTGGGGCCCTCAAGAGACCCAGTACTTC. The chain links TRBV15 to TRBJ2-5; 11 positions match TRBD2. Per the germline V gene, CDR1 is LNHNV and CDR2 is YYDKDF (reference sequence). V shed 4 bases, J shed 2 bases, and the junction held 18 bases outside the gene matches. The CDR3 has 20 amino acids.

The chain couples TRBV6-1 to TRBJ1-6, with D unclear. Trimming left V 6 bases short and J 3 bases short, with 12 bases between. The CDR3 spans 15 residues. The germline V gene encodes CDR1 MNHNS and CDR2 SASEGT. The CDR3 reads CASRSVHNYNSPLHF. Written as DNA, the CDR3 is TGTGCCAGCAGAAGTGTTCACAACTATAATTCACCCCTCCACTTT.

V and J are TRBV6-5 and TRBJ2-1; D is possibly TRBD1 (6 bases). Trimming pared 5 bases from V and 8 bases from J, leaving 10 bases between. The CDR3 has 12 amino acids. The germline gives CDR1 MNHEY, CDR2 SVGAGI. The CDR3 is CASSKQGDEQFF. The CDR3 DNA sequence: TGTGCCAGCAGTAAACAGGGCGATGAGCAGTTCTTC.

V gene TRBV14 combines with J gene TRBJ2-3, with 7 bases lining up with TRBD1. V lost 2 bases to trimming and J lost 4 bases; unmatched junction nucleotides: 6. The CDR3 is 15 residues long. The germline gives CDR1 SGHDN, CDR2 FVKESK. CDR3 loop: CASSQHRGSSDTQYF. CDR3 DNA sequence: TGTGCCAGCAGCCAACACAGGGGTTCTTCAGATACGCAGTATTTT.

Only a few counts were recorded for this clone. J is TRBJ1-5 and V is TRBV6-6, with TRBD1 as a possible D gene (5 bases). CDR3 length: 15 residues. CDR1 is MNHNY and CDR2 is SVGAGI in the germline V gene (reference sequence). V lost 6 bases and J lost 0, with 12 bases in between. The CDR3 DNA is TGTGCCAGCAGCCAGTGGGGCGATAGCAATCAGCCCCAGCATTTT. Translating it yields CASSQWGDSNQPQHF.

V gene TRBV28 combines with J gene TRBJ1-2, with D perhaps matching TRBD1 (6 bases). CDR3 length equals 14 residues. Trimming removed 5 bases from V and 5 bases from J, with 15 bases in between. Per germline, CDR1 MDHEN and CDR2 SYDVKM. The CDR3 is CASSPGGGAYGYTF. CDR3 sequence (DNA): TGTGCCAGCAGTCCCGGGGGGGGCGCGTATGGCTACACCTTC.

This clone was recorded only once. The chain carries TRBV19 and TRBJ1-1, with 12 bases aligning to TRBD1. The ends lost 1 base at V and 4 bases at J; junction bases unmatched: 4. CDR3 length equals 16 residues. Germline V CDR1 and CDR2: LNHDA, SQIVND (reference sequence). CDR3 amino acids: CASSIGGTGGTTEAFF. The CDR3 DNA reads as TGTGCCAGTAGTATAGGTGGGACAGGGGGCACCACTGAAGCTTTCTTT.

CDR3 nucleotides: TGTGCCAGCAGCCAAGGAGTAGAGTATGGCTACACCTTC. It translates to CASSQGVEYGYTF. The V call is TRBV14, the J call TRBJ1-2; no firm D call. Per germline, CDR1 SGHDN and CDR2 FVKESK. The CDR3 sequence is 13 residues long. V was trimmed by 1 base and J by 5 bases, leaving 8 bases between them.

The V and J genes are TRBV5-4 and TRBJ1-4; 7 nucleotides line up with TRBD1. The CDR3 totals 15 residues. J gave up 8 bases and V 4 bases, and 11 bases lay outside the gene matches. Per the germline V gene, CDR1 is SGHNT and CDR2 is YYREEE (reference sequence). This CDR3 is CASSVPGTVGEKLFF. The CDR3 nucleotides read TGTGCCAGCAGCGTCCCCGGGACAGTGGGCGAAAAACTGTTTTTT.

J is TRBJ1-1 and V is TRBV13; a weak D match, TRBD1 (5 bases). Germline V lookup: CDR1 PRHDT, CDR2 FYEKMQ (reference sequence). The CDR3 is 13 amino acids. V was shortened by 4 bases and J by 8 bases, with 14 bases between the two germline ends. The CDR3 sequence is CASSSTLRGEAFF. CDR3 sequence (DNA): TGTGCCAGCAGCTCTACCTTAAGGGGAGAAGCTTTCTTT.

In its sample, this clone was seen once. The V gene is TRBV19, the J gene TRBJ2-1; a weak D match, TRBD2 (6 bases). Per the germline V gene, CDR1 is LNHDA and CDR2 is SQIVND (reference sequence). The CDR3 runs to 13 residues. The V gene lost 2 bases and the J gene lost 7 bases, with 9 bases spanning the gap. DNA of the CDR3: TGTGCCAGTAGTATACGGGGGAGTAATGAGCAGTTCTTC. It specifies CASSIRGSNEQFF.

The chain uses TRBV9 and TRBJ2-3; 13 nucleotides line up with TRBD2. The CDR3 contains 19 residues. Germline V lookup: CDR1 SGDLS, CDR2 YYNGEE. The J segment lost 5 bases and the V segment lost 0 bases, leaving 12 bases of the junction unmatched. This chain's CDR3 is CASSVGGLAGTRIGDTQYF. The CDR3 DNA follows: TGTGCCAGCAGCGTAGGGGGACTAGCGGGGACGCGGATCGGAGATACGCAGTATTTT.

J is TRBJ1-2 and V is TRBV29-1; TRBD1 might be the D (6 bases). The CDR3 length is 12 residues. Germline V gene sequence: CDR1 SQVTM, CDR2 ANQGSEA. Trimming took off 2 bases at V and 7 bases at J, with 11 bases between the two ends. The DNA for the CDR3 is TGCAGCGTTGAATCAGGGGTGGGTGGCTACACCTTC. It yields the protein CSVESGVGGYTF.

The V and J genes are TRBV5-1 and TRBJ1-1; possible D gene TRBD1, 5 bases. V was cut by 2 bases and J by 0 bases, with 11 bases left in between. The CDR3 has 15 residues. Per germline, CDR1 SGHRS and CDR2 YFSETQ. The CDR3 sequence: CASSLTGGLNTEAFF. The CDR3 bases are TGCGCCAGCAGCTTAACGGGGGGATTGAACACTGAAGCTTTCTTT. Supplemented by reference TRBV5-1 and TRBJ1-1, the full variable domain reads KAGVTQTPRYLIKTRGQQVTLSCSPISGHRSVSWYQQTPGQGLQFLFEYFSETQRNKGNFPGRFSGRQFSNSRSEMNVSTLELGDSALYLCASSLTGGLNTEAFFGQGTRLTVV.

This clone occurred once. The rearrangement links TRBV5-1 to TRBJ2-5; 11 bases are a match to TRBD2. TRBJ2-7 explains the end of the DNA better; the J call may be wrong. CDR3 length equals 16 residues. Germline values: CDR1 SGHRS, CDR2 YFSETQ. CDR3 nucleotides: TGCGCCAGCAGCTTGGCGGGGACTAGCGGTACCTACGAGCAGTACTTC. Translated: CASSLAGTSGTYEQYF.

The sample holds a few counts of this clone. The genes are TRBV6-1 and TRBJ2-5; TRBD2 aligns across 7 bases. The CDR3 runs 13 residues. Germline V gene lookup returns CDR1 MNHNS and CDR2 SASEGT. V dropped 2 bases and J dropped 4; count of bases not matched to a gene: 1. The CDR3 reads CASSEPGGETQYF. The CDR3 nucleotides read TGTGCCAGCAGTGAACCGGGGGGAGAGACCCAGTACTTC.

Points on this clone: Mismatch with germline at one junction end may stem from a read error. The gene calls are TRBV7-9 and TRBJ1-1; perhaps TRBD1 as D (5 bases). CDR3 length: 12 amino acids. Germline V gene data show CDR1 as SEHNR and CDR2 as FQNEAQ (reference sequence). The CDR3 region is CSSSYPGGVAFF. DNA of the CDR3: TGTTCCAGCAGCTACCCTGGAGGGGTCGCTTTCTTT.

The sample holds one count of this clone. J is TRBJ2-3 and V is TRBV30, with TRBD2 identical over 10 bases. Trimming at V came to 2 bases and at J to 2 bases, leaving 1 base not matched to a gene. Germline CDR1 GTSNPN, CDR2 SVGIG (reference sequence). The CDR3 length is 14 residues. This CDR3 is CAWSSGGVTDTQYF. CDR3 DNA sequence: TGTGCCTGGAGTAGCGGGGGGGTCACAGATACGCAGTATTTT.

The genes are TRBV5-4 and TRBJ2-6; possible D gene TRBD2, 6 bases. This CDR3 is built from 15 residues. Trimming left V 4 bases short and J 5 bases short, with 13 bases between. In germline, CDR1 is SGHNT, CDR2 YYREEE (reference sequence). The CDR3 DNA follows: TGTGCCAGCAGCCTTGTGGGGGGTAGGGCCAACGTCCTGACTTTC. Its protein product is CASSLVGGRANVLTF. Filled out from reference TRBV5-4 and TRBJ2-6, the complete variable domain reads ETGVTQSPTHLIKTRGQQVTLRCSSQSGHNTVSWYQQALGQGPQFIFQYYREEENGRGNFPPRFSGLQFPNYSSELNVNALELDDSALYLCASSLVGGRANVLTFGAGSRLTVL.

This clone was seen only a few times. The chain has TRBV5-6 and TRBJ1-2, with TRBD1 matching 8 bases. Germline CDR1 is SGHDT and CDR2 is YYEEEE. With V trimmed by 0 bases and J by 4 bases, 2 bases remained unmatched. The CDR3 runs 14 residues. Here the CDR3 DNA reads TGTGCCAGCAGCTTGGGACAGGGGAGCTATGGCTACACCTTC. Its translation is CASSLGQGSYGYTF.

Remarks on this clone: The junction differs from germline at one of its ends, possibly a read error. The chain has TRBV7-9 and TRBJ1-1; no clear D. The germline CDR1 and CDR2 sequences are SEHNR and FQNEAQ (reference sequence). This CDR3 region has 12 residues. CDR3 residues: CSSSLRGTEAFF. For the CDR3, the DNA is TGTTCCAGCAGCTTACGGGGCACTGAAGCTTTCTTT.

V gene TRBV5-6 combines with J gene TRBJ2-7; 8 bases agree with TRBD1. The germline CDR1 and CDR2 sequences are SGHDT and YYEEEE. V dropped 0 bases and J dropped 8; count of bases not matched to a gene: 7. The CDR3 has 14 amino acids. CDR3 DNA sequence: TGTGCCAGCAGCTTGGTGGGACAGGATTTCCAGCAGTACTTC. Its translation: CASSLVGQDFQQYF.

The gene calls are TRBV30 and TRBJ1-1; 10 nucleotides align to TRBD1. Germline values: CDR1 GTSNPN, CDR2 SVGIG (reference sequence). The CDR3 contains 14 residues. J gave up 5 bases and V 2 bases, and 5 bases lay outside the gene matches. The CDR3: CAWSTTGGRTEAFF. For the CDR3, the DNA is TGTGCCTGGAGTACGACAGGGGGCAGGACTGAAGCTTTCTTT. The complete variable domain, with remaining parts taken from reference TRBV30 and TRBJ1-1, reads SQTIHQWPATLVQPVGSPLSLECTVEGTSNPNLYWYRQAAGRGLQLLFYSVGIGQISSEVPQNLSASRPQDRQFILSSKKLLLSDSGFYLCAWSTTGGRTEAFFGQGTRLTVV.

The genes are TRBV29-1 and TRBJ2-3, with TRBD2 matching 10 bases. V shed 7 bases, J shed 7 bases, and the junction held 8 bases outside the gene matches. Germline CDR1 and CDR2: SQVTM and ANQGSEA. This CDR3 comprises 13 residues. CDR3 DNA sequence: TGCAGCGCCCAGCGGGGGGGCTCCAATACGCAGTATTTT. Its protein product is CSAQRGGSNTQYF.

The rearrangement uses TRBV19 and TRBJ1-6; a weak D match, TRBD1 (6 bases). The CDR3 consists of 14 residues. The V gene's germline CDR1 is LNHDA and CDR2 SQIVND (reference sequence). Trimming removed 6 bases from V and 9 bases from J, with 15 bases in between. CDR3 in DNA: TGTGCCAGTAGGCCGGGACAAGGATTTTCACCCCTCCACTTT. As protein: CASRPGQGFSPLHF.

This clone appeared a few times. This chain joins TRBV4-3 and TRBJ2-3; D is uncertain. CDR3 length equals 14 residues. Germline lookup yields CDR1 LGHNA and CDR2 YSLEER. The V and J ends lost 1 base and 4 bases respectively, with 9 bases between them. The CDR3, as DNA: TGCGCCAGCAGCCAAGGGAGACCGTCAGATACGCAGTATTTT. Residues: CASSQGRPSDTQYF.

On this clone: One junction end does not reproduce the germline sequence, and a read error may be involved. The chain employs TRBV28 and TRBJ1-2; 9 positions agree with TRBD1. This CDR3 is 14 amino acids long. Germline assignment: CDR1 MDHEN and CDR2 SYDVKM. The CDR3 sequence: CASRDRGKRYGYPF. CDR3 DNA sequence: TGTGCCAGCAGAGACAGGGGGAAGAGGTATGGCTACCCCTTC.